The entry that follows covers one TCR beta chain sequence. Antigen: not known. The PCR contained 60 Vbeta and 13 Jbeta primers. Profiled with immunoSEQ multiplex PCR; TCRdb holds only in-frame clones, not every one. Here the sample spans around 100,000 clones, 60% to 75% being singletons. This record comes from a study of cytomegalovirus exposure and HLA in healthy donors. Points from the study as a whole: In a later analysis, across HLA loci, associated TCR counts were highest for DRB1, lowest for HLA-C. A later analysis by the authors found several of the most significant clusters apparently linked to common viral pathogens.

The CDR3 is made up of 14 amino acids. V was pared by 2 bases and J by 6 bases, with 2 bases of the junction left unmatched. The germline V gene encodes CDR1 MDHEN and CDR2 SYDVKM. The clonotype was recovered from a woman aged 40 to 50 in good health and CMV-seronegative. Sequenced input: PBMCs. The chain is built from TRBV28 and TRBJ2-1; 9 bases agree with TRBD2. CDR3 protein: CASSLRREGNEQFF. The CDR3 nucleotides are TGTGCCAGCAGTTTAAGGCGGGAGGGCAATGAGCAGTTCTTC.